These T cell receptor beta chains were read from a single sample in a study of T-cell reconstitution after alpha-beta-depleted transplantation in children. MiXCR was run by TCRdb on the PCR reads, yielding one entry per CDR3 protein. The data hold around 370,000 distinct CDR3 sequences, with roughly 17% observed a single time. The material was PBMCs, mostly from graft donor cells, obtained 360 days after TCRalphabeta/CD19-depleted stem cell transplant. The source of these receptors is a male patient aged 2 to 10 who had a stem cell transplant for acute lymphoblastic leukemia, so the T cells may come from the graft donor. CDR3s include the opening cysteine and the closing phenylalanine or tryptophan. The D gene is left open where the match is weak. For some rows the clone size is stated as once, few or many, or as a class when expanded; others skip it.

V	D	length	J	size	DNA	CDR3
TRBV4-3	NA	15	TRBJ1-4	NA	TGCGCCAGCAGCTCAACCGGGGCCACGGCTGAAAAACTGTTTTTT	CASSSTGATAEKLFF
TRBV7-9	TRBD2	16	TRBJ2-2	NA	TGTGCCAGCAGCTCCGATCCGGGACTAGCGGGACCGGGGCTGTTTTTT	CASSSDPGLAGPGLFF
TRBV27	TRBD1	16	TRBJ1-1	few	TGTGCCAGCAGGGCAGGGGACAGGGGGTTTGTCACTGAAGCTTTCTTT	CASRAGDRGFVTEAFF
TRBV9	TRBD1	16	TRBJ2-5	few	TGTGCCAGCAGCGTAGTGGGGGAGACAGGGAAAGAGACCCAGTACTTC	CASSVVGETGKETQYF
TRBV30	NA	15	TRBJ1-5	NA	TGTGCCTGGAGAGCCCCCGGACCGCACAATCAGCCCCAGCATTTT	CAWRAPGPHNQPQHF
TRBV7-6	NA	20	TRBJ2-6	NA	TGTGCCAGCAGCGCGTCCTCCTACGGACAGCGCTTCTCTGGGGCCAACGTCCTGACTTTC	CASSASSYGQRFSGANVLTF
TRBV25-1	TRBD1	16	TRBJ2-1	few	TGTGCCAGCAGTGAATTCAGACAGGGCTCCTACAATGAGCAGTTCTTC	CASSEFRQGSYNEQFF
TRBV12-3/TRBV12-4	TRBD2	15	TRBJ2-3	many	TGTGCCAGCAGCTTAGCGGGAATGGACACAGATACGCAGTATTTT	CASSLAGMDTDTQYF
TRBV10-3	NA	14	TRBJ1-3	few	TGTGCCATCAGGCGGGATCTCTCTGGAAACACCATATATTTT	CAIRRDLSGNTIYF
TRBV20-1	TRBD2	19	TRBJ2-1	NA	TGCAGTGCTCTAGGGTGGCTAGCGGGAGGCCCGAGCTCCTACAATGAGCAGTTCTTC	CSALGWLAGGPSSYNEQFF
TRBV12-3/TRBV12-4	TRBD2	13	TRBJ2-1	few	TGTGCCAGCAGCCCAGGGACTAGCGGGGGTCTGTGGTTC	CASSPGTSGGLWF
TRBV4-2	NA	13	TRBJ2-7	NA	TGTGCCAGCAGCCAAGATCCCCCCAGGGAGCAGTACTTC	CASSQDPPREQYF
TRBV9	TRBD1	16	TRBJ1-3	NA	TGTGCCAGCAGCGGCGGGGACAGCAGATATGGAAACACCATATATTTT	CASSGGDSRYGNTIYF
TRBV5-1	NA	14	TRBJ2-3	few	TGCGCCAGCAGCTCACGGGGGTCCACAGATACGCAGTATTTT	CASSSRGSTDTQYF
TRBV7-3	NA	12	TRBJ2-1	NA	TGTGCCAGCAGCACAGGGACAAACAGATTGTTCTTC	CASSTGTNRLFF
TRBV4-2	NA	16	TRBJ2-3	NA	TGTGCCAGCAGCCCCCCCGGAGGACGTGGGCCAGATACGCAGTATTTT	CASSPPGGRGPDTQYF